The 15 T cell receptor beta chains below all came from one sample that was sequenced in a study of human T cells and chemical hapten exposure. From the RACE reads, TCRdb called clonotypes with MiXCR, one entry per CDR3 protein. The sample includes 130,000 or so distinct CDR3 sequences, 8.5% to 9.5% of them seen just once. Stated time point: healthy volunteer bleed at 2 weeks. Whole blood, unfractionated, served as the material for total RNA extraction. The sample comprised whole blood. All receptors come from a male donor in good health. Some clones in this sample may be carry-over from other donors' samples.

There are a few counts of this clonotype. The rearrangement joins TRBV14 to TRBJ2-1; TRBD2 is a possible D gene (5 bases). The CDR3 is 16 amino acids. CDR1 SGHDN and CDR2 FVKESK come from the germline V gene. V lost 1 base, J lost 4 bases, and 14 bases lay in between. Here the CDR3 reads CASSQVSDRLYNEQFF. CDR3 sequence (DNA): TGTGCCAGCAGCCAAGTATCGGATCGACTATACAATGAGCAGTTCTTC.

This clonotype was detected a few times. The CDR3 sequence: CATSRGVDTGPPGYGYTF. CDR3 in DNA: TGTGCCACCAGCAGGGGGGTTGATACGGGCCCGCCGGGCTATGGCTACACCTTC. The chain couples TRBV15 to TRBJ1-2, with D perhaps matching TRBD1 (5 bases). Deletions cut 3 bases from V and 4 bases from J, with 24 bases between. The CDR3 covers 18 residues. Germline V gene lookup returns CDR1 LNHNV and CDR2 YYDKDF (reference sequence).

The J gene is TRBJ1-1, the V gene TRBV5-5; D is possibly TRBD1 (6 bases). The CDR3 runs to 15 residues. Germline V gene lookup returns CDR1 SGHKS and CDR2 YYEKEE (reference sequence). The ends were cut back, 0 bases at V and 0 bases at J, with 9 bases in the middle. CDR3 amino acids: CASSLDPGVNTEAFF. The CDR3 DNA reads TGTGCCAGCAGCTTGGACCCAGGGGTGAACACTGAAGCTTTCTTT.

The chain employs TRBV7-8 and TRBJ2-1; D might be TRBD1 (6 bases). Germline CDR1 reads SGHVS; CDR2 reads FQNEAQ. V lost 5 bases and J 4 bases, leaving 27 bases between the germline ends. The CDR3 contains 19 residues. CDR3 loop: CASSPWTEGHERAYNEQFF. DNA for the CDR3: TGTGCCAGCAGCCCCTGGACAGAAGGACATGAACGGGCGTACAATGAGCAGTTCTTC. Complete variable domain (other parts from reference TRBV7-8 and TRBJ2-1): GAGVSQSPRYKVAKRGQDVALRCDPISGHVSLFWYQQALGQGPEFLTYFQNEAQLDKSGLPSDRFFAERPEGSVSTLKIQRTQQEDSAVYLCASSPWTEGHERAYNEQFFGPGTRLTVL.

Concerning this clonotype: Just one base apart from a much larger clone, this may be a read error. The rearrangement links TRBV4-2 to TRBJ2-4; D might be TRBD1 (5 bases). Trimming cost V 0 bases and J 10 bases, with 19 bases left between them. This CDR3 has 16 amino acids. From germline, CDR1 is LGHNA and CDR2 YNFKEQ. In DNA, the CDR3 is TGTGCCAGCAGCCAAGATCAAGGAAAAGGGGTAACTATTCAGTACTTC. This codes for CASSQDQGKGVTIQYF.

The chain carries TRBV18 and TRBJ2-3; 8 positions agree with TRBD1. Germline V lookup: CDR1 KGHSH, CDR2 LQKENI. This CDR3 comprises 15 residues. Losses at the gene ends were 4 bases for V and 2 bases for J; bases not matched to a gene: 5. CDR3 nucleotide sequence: TGTGCCAGCTCACTAAGGACAGGGTTCACAGATACGCAGTATTTT. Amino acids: CASSLRTGFTDTQYF. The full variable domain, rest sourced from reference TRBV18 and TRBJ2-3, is NAGVMQNPRHLVRRRGQEARLRCSPMKGHSHVYWYRQLPEEGLKFMVYLQKENIIDESGMPKERFSAEFPKEGPSILRIQQVVRGDSAAYFCASSLRTGFTDTQYFGPGTRLTVL.

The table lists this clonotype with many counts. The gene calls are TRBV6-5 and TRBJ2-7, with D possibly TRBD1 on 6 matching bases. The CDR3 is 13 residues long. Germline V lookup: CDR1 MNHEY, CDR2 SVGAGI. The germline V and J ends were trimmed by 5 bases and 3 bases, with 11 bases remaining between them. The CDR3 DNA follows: TGTGCCAGCAGTCCTATACAGGGCTACGAGCAGTACTTC. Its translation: CASSPIQGYEQYF.

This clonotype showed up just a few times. CDR3 in DNA: TGTGCCAGCACCGAGACAGGGGTAGAGGAAAAACTGTTTTTT. Translating gives CASTETGVEEKLFF. V is TRBV12-3 or TRBV12-4 and J is TRBJ1-4, with 8 bases fitting TRBD1. J was trimmed by 8 bases and V by 7 bases; bases with no gene match: 9. This CDR3 region has 14 residues.

The CDR3 here is CASSQNRQMNTEAFF. The CDR3 DNA follows: TGTGCCAGCAGCCAAAACAGACAGATGAACACTGAAGCTTTCTTT. This rearrangement joins TRBV14 to TRBJ1-1; the D gene is possibly TRBD1 (5 bases). V lost 2 bases and J lost 0, with 10 bases in between. Germline CDR1 reads SGHDN; CDR2 reads FVKESK. There are 15 residues in the CDR3.

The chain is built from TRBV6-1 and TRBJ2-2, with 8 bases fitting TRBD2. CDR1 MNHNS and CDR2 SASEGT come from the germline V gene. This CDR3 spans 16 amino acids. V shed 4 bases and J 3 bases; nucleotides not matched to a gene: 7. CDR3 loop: CASSGAQRGYTGELFF. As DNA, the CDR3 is TGTGCCAGCAGTGGGGCCCAGCGGGGGTACACCGGGGAGCTGTTTTTT.

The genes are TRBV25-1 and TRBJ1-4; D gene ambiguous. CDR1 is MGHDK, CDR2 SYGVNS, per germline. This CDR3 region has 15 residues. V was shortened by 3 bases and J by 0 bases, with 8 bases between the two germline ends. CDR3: CASSDARATNEKLFF. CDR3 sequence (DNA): TGTGCCAGCAGTGACGCTCGCGCAACTAATGAAAAACTGTTTTTT.

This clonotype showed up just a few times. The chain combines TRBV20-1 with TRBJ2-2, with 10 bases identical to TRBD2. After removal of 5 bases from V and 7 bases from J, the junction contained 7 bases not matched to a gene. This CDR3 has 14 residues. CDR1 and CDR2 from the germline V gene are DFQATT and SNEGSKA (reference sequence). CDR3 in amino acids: CSAAGTSDYGELFF. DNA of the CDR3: TGCAGTGCTGCCGGGACTAGCGATTACGGGGAGCTGTTTTTT.

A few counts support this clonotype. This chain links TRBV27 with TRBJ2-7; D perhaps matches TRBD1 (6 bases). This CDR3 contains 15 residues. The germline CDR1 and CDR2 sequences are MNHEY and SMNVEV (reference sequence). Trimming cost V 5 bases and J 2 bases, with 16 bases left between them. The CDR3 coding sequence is TGTGCCAGCAGTATCTTAGACAGGACCCCCTACGAGCAGTACTTC. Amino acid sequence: CASSILDRTPYEQYF.

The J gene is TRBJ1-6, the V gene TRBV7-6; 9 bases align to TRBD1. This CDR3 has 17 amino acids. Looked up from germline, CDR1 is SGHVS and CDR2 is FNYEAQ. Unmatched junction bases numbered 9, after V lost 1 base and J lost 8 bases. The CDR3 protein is CASSLGGTGRVHSPLHF. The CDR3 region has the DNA TGTGCCAGCAGCTTAGGGGGGACAGGGAGAGTTCATTCACCCCTCCACTTT.

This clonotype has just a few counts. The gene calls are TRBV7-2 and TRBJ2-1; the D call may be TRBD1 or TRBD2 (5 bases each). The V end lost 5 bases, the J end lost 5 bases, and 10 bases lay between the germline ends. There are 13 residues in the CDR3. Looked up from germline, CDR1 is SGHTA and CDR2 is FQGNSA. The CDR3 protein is CASSTGTNNEQFF. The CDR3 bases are TGTGCCAGCAGCACCGGGACCAACAATGAGCAGTTCTTC.